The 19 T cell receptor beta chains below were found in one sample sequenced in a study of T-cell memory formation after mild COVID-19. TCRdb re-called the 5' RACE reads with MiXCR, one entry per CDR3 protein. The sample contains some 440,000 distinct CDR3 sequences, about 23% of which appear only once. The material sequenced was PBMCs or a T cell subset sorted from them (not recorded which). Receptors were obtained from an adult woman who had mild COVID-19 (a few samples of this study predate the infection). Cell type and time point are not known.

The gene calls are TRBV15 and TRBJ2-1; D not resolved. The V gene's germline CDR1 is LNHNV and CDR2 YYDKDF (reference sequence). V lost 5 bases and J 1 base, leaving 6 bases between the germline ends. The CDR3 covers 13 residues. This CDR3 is CATSPLSYNEQFF. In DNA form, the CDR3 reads TGTGCCACCAGCCCTCTGTCCTACAATGAGCAGTTCTTC.

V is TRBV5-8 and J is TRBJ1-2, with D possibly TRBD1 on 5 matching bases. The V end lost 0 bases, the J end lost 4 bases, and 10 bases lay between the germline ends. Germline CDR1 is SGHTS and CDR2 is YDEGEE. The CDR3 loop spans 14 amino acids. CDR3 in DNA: TGTGCCAGCAGCTTGGGCGGGGGTGGCTATGGCTACACCTTC. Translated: CASSLGGGGYGYTF.

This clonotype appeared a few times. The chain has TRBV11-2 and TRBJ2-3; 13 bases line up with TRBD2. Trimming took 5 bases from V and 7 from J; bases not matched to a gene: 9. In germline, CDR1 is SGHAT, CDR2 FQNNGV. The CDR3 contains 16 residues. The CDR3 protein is CASSAPGTSGAYTQYF. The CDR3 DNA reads TGTGCCAGCAGCGCACCGGGGACTAGCGGGGCTTATACGCAGTATTTT.

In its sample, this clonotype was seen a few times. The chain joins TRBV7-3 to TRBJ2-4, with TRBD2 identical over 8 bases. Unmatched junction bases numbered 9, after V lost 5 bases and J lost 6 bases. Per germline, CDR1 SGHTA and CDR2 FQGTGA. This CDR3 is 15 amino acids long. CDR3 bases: TGTGCCAGCAGCCCCGGGGGGGGGCTAGGAAACATTCAGTACTTC. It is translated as CASSPGGGLGNIQYF.

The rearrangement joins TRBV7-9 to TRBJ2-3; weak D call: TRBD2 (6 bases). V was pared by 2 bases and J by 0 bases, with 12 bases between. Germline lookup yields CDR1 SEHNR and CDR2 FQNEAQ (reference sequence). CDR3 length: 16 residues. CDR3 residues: CASSLPARESTDTQYF. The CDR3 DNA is TGTGCCAGCAGCTTACCGGCCCGGGAGAGCACAGATACGCAGTATTTT.

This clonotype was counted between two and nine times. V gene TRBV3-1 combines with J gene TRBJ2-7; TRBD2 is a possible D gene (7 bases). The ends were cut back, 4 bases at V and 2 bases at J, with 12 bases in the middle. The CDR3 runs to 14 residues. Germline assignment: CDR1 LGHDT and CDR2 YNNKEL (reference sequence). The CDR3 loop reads CASSLGGDAYEQYF. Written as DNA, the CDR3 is TGTGCCAGCAGCCTAGGGGGGGACGCCTACGAGCAGTACTTC.

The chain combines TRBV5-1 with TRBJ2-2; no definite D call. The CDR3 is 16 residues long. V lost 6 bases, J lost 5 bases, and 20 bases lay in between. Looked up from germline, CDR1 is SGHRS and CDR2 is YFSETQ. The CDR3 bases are TGCGCCAGCAACCCATTTAGTGGGCCAGTGACCGGGGAGCTGTTTTTT. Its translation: CASNPFSGPVTGELFF.

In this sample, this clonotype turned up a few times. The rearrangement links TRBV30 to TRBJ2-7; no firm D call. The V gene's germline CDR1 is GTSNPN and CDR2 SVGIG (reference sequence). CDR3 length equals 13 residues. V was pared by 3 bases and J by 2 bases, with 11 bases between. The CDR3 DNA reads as TGTGCCTGGAGCCCTGCCGTTCCCTACGAGCAGTACTTC. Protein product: CAWSPAVPYEQYF.

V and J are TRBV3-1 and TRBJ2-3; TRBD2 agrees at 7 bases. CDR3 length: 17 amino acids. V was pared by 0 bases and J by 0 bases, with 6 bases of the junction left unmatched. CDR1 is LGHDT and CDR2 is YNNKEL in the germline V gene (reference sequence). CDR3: CASSQDLERGSTDTQYF. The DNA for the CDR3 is TGTGCCAGCAGCCAAGATCTCGAGCGGGGAAGCACAGATACGCAGTATTTT.

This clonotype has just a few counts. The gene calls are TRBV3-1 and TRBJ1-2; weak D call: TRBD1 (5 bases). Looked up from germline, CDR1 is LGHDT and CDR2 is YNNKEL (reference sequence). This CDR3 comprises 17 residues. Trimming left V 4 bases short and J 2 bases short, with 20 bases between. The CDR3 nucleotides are TGTGCCAGCAGCCCGCAAGTCGGACACTCCCTCAACTATGGCTACACCTTC. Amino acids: CASSPQVGHSLNYGYTF.

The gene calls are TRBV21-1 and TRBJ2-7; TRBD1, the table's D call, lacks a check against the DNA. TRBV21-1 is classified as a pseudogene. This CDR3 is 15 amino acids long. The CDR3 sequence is CASSKGDGELEEQYF. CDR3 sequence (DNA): TGTGCCAGCAGCAAAGGGGACGGAGAATTGGAGGAGCAGTACTTC.

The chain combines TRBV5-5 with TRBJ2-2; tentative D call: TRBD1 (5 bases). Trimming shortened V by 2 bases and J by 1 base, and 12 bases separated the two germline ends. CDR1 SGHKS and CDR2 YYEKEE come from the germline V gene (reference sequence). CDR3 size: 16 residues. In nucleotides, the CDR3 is TGTGCCAGCAGCTTTATTGTGGACATGAACACCGGGGAGCTGTTTTTT. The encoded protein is CASSFIVDMNTGELFF.

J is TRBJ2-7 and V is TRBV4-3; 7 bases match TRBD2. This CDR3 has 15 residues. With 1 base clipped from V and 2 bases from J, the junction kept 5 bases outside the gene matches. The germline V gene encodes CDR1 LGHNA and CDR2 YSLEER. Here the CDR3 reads CASSQGAGTTYEQYF. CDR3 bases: TGCGCCAGCAGCCAAGGGGCCGGGACTACCTACGAGCAGTACTTC.

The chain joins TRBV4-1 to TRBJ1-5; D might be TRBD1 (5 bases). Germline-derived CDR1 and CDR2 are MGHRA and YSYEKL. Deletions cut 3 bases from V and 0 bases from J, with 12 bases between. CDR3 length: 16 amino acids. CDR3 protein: CASSQGGVRSNQPQHF. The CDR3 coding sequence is TGCGCCAGCAGCCAGGGGGGAGTACGTAGCAATCAGCCCCAGCATTTT.

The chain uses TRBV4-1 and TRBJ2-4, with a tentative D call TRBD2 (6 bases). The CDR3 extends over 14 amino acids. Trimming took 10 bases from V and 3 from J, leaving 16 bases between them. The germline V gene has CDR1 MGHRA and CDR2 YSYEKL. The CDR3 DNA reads TGCGCCACCTCGGGGGTTGGGGACAAAAACATTCAGTACTTC. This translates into CATSGVGDKNIQYF.

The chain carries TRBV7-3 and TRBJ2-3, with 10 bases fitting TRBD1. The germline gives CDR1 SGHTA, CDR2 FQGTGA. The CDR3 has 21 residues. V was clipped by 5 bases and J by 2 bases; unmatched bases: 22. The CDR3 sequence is CASSPSRVPRQGATHTDTQYF. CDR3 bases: TGTGCCAGCAGCCCGTCCCGCGTTCCCCGACAGGGGGCAACGCACACAGATACGCAGTATTTT.

In nucleotides, the CDR3 is TGCAGTGCTAAATCCGGGACAGGGCGCTACGAGCAGTACTTC. Residues: CSAKSGTGRYEQYF. This chain joins TRBV20-1 and TRBJ2-7, with TRBD1 matching 9 bases. The V gene's germline CDR1 is DFQATT and CDR2 SNEGSKA (reference sequence). The CDR3 is 14 residues long. The V segment lost 4 bases and the J segment 3 bases; nucleotides outside the gene matches: 7.

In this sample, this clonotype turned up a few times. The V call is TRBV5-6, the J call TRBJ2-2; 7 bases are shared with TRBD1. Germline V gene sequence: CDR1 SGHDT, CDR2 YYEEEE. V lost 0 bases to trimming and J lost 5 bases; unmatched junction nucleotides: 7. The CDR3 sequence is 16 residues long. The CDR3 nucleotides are TGTGCCAGCAGCTTGGGGCCTAACAGGGGTACCGGGGAGCTGTTTTTT. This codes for CASSLGPNRGTGELFF.

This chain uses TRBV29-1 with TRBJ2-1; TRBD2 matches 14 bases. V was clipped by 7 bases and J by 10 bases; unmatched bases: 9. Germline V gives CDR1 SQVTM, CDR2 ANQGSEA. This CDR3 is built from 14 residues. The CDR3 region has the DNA TGCAGCGCACGACTAGCGGGAGGGCAGGGGGAGCAGTTCTTC. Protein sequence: CSARLAGGQGEQFF.